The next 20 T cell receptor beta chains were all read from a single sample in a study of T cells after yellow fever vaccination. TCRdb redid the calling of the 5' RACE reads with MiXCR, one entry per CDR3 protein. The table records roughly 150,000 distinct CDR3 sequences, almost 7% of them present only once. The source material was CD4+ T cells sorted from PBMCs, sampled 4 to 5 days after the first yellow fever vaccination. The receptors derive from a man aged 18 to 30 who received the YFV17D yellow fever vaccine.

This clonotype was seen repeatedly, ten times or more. The CDR3 protein is CASSELGPRSTQYF. For the CDR3, the DNA is TGTGCCAGCAGTGAATTAGGCCCCAGGTCTACGCAGTATTTT. V usage is TRBV2 and J usage is TRBJ2-3; D gene uncertain. Germline V CDR1 and CDR2: SNHLY, FYNNEI. This CDR3 has 14 residues. The V end lost 2 bases, the J end lost 8 bases, and 14 bases lay between the germline ends. Full variable domain (outside the CDR3, taken from reference TRBV2 and TRBJ2-3): EPEVTQTPSHQVTQMGQEVILRCVPISNHLYFYWYRQILGQKVEFLVSFYNNEISEKSEIFDDQFSVERPDGSNFTLKIRSTKLEDSAMYFCASSELGPRSTQYFGPGTRLTVL.

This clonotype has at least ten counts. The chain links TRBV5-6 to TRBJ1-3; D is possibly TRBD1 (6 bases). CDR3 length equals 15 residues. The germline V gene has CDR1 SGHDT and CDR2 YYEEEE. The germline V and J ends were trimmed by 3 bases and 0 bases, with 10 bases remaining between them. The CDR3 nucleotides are TGTGCCAGCAGCTCAACAGGGAGCTCTGGAAACACCATATATTTT. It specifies CASSSTGSSGNTIYF.

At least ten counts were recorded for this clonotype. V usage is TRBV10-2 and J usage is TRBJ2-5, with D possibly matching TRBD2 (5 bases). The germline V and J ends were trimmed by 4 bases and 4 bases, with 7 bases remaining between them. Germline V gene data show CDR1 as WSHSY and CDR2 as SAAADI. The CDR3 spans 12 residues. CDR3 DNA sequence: TGCGCCAGCAGTGCCGGAGGAGAGACCCAGTACTTC. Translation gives CASSAGGETQYF.

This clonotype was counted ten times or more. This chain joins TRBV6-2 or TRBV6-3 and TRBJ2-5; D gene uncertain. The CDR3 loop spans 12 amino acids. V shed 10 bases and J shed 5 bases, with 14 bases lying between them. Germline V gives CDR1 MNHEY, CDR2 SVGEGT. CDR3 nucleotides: TGTGCCACCTCGACGGGCGGCGAGACCCAGTACTTC. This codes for CATSTGGETQYF.

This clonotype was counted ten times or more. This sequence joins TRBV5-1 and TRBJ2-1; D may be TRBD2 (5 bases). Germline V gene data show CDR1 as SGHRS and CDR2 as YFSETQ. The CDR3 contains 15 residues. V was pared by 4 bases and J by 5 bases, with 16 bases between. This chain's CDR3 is CASSERAGEDNEQFF. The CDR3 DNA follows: TGCGCCAGCAGCGAAAGGGCCGGGGAAGACAATGAGCAGTTCTTC.

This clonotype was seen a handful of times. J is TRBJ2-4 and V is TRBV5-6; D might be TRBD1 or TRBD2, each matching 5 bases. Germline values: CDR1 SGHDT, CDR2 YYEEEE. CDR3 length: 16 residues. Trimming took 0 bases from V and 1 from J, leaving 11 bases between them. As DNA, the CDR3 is TGTGCCAGCAGCTTGGTATCGTGGGACGCCAAAAACATTCAGTACTTC. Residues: CASSLVSWDAKNIQYF.

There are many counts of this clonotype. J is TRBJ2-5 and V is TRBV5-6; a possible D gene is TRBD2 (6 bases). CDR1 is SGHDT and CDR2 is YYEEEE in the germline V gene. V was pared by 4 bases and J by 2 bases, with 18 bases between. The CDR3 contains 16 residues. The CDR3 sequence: CASSPPGSRRQETQYF. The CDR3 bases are TGTGCCAGCAGCCCGCCCGGGAGCAGGCGTCAAGAGACCCAGTACTTC.

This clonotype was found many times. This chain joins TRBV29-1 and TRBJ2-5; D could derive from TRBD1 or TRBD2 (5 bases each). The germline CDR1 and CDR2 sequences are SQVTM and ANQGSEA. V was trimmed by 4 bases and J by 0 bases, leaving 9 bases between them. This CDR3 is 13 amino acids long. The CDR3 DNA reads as TGCAGCGTTGTATGGGGGTACCAAGAGACCCAGTACTTC. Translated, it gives CSVVWGYQETQYF.

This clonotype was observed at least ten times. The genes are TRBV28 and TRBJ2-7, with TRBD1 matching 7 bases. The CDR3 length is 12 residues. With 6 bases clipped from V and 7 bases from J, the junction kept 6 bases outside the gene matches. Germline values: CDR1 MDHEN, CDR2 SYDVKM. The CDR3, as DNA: TGTGCCAGCAGCCCCGACAGGGTTGAGCAGTACGTC. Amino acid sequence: CASSPDRVEQYV.

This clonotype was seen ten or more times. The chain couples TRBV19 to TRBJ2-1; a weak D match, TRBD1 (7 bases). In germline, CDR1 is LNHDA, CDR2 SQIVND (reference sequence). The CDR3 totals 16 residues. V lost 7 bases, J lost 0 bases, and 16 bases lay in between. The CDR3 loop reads CASTRQGGSSYNEQFF. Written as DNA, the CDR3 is TGTGCCAGTACCCGACAGGGAGGTAGCTCCTACAATGAGCAGTTCTTC.

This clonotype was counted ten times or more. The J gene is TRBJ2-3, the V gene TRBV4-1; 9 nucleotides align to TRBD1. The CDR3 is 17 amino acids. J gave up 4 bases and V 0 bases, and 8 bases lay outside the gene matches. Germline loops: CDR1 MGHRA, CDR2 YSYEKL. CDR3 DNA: TGCGCCAGCAGCCAAGATCGAGGACAGGGGACGCCAGATACGCAGTATTTT. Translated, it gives CASSQDRGQGTPDTQYF.

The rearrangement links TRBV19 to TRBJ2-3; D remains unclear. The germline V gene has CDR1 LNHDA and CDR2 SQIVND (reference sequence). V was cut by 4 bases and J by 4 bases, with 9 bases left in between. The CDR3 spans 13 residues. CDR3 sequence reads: CASSTAPPDTQYF. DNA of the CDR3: TGTGCCAGTAGTACAGCCCCCCCAGATACGCAGTATTTT.

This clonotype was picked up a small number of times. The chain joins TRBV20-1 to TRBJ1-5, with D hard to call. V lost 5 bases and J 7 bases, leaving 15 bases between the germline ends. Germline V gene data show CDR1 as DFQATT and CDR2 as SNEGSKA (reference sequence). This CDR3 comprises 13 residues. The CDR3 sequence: CSAFPGSGQPQHF. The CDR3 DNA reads TGCAGTGCTTTCCCGGGGAGCGGCCAGCCCCAGCATTTT.

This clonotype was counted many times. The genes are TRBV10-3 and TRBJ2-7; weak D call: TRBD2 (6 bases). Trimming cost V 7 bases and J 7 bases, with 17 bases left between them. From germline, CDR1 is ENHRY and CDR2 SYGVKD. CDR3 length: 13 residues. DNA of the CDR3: TGTGCCATCACCGGAGGGCAGGGTTGGGAGCAGTACTTC. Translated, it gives CAITGGQGWEQYF.

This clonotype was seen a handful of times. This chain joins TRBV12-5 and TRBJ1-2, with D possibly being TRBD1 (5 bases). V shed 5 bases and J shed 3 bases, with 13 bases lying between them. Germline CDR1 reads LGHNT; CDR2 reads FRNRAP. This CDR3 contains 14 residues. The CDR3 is CASGGGTGDYGYTF. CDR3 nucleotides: TGTGCTAGTGGTGGGGGTACCGGGGACTATGGCTACACCTTC.

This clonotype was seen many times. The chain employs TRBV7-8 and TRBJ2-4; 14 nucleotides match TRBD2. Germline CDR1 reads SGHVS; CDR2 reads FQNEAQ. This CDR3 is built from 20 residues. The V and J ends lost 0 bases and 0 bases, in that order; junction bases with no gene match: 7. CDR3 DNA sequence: TGTGCCAGCAGCTTAGCAGGGACTAGCGGGGGCCGATTAGCCAAAAACATTCAGTACTTC. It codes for CASSLAGTSGGRLAKNIQYF.

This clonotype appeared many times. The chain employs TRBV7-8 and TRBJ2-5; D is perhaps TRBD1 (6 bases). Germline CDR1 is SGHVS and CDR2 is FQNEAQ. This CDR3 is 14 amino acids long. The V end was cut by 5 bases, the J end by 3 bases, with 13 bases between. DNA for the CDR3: TGTGCCAGCAGCGGAACAGGGTCGGAAGAGACCCAGTACTTC. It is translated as CASSGTGSEETQYF.

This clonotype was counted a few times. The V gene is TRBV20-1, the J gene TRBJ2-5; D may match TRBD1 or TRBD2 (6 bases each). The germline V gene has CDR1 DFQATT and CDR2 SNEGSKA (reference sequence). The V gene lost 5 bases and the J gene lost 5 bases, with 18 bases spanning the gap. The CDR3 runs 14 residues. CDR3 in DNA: TGCAGTGCTGGAGGAGGGGGGCTGGGGGAGACCCAGTACTTC. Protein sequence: CSAGGGGLGETQYF.

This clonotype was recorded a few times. The CDR3 sequence: CASSVHSADASYEQYF. CDR3 nucleotides: TGTGCCAGCAGCGTCCACTCGGCGGACGCCTCCTACGAGCAGTACTTC. V gene TRBV9 combines with J gene TRBJ2-7; D uncertain. The V gene lost 2 bases and the J gene lost 0 bases, with 15 bases spanning the gap. The CDR3 sequence is 16 residues long. Looked up from germline, CDR1 is SGDLS and CDR2 is YYNGEE.

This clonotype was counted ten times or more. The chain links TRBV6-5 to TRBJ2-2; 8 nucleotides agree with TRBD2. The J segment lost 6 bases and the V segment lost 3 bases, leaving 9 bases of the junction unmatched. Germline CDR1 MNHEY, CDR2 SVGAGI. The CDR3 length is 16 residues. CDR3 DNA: TGTGCCAGCAGTTATACTGGACTAGCTATTCCCGGGGAGCTGTTTTTT. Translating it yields CASSYTGLAIPGELFF.